The clone carrying this TCR beta chain was observed a few times. This sample stems from a study of CD8+ T cells in alopecia areata. Extracted RNA was reverse transcribed into cDNA, the sequencing template. Repertoires were generated with immunoSEQ multiplex PCR, while TCRdb's copy carries only in-frame clones and drops some. The repertoire consists of about 160,000 clones, with about two thirds occurring once and the leading ten covering roughly 0.91%. Treatment defined: oral pan-JAK inhibitor, 5-10 mg twice daily. V trimming: 0 bases; J trimming: 4 bases; junction bases outside the gene matches: 9. The germline CDR1 and CDR2 sequences are SGHNT and YYREEE (reference sequence). The CDR3 spans 17 residues.

The TCR originated in a human donor with alopecia areata. The chain combines TRBV5-4 with TRBJ2-3, with 9 bases identical to TRBD2. The sample in question was CD4+ T cells sorted from blood, obtained at week 4, from a patient treated with tofacitinib. The CDR3 loop is CASSLDRAGGAADTQYF. In DNA, the CDR3 is TGTGCCAGCAGCTTGGATCGTGCGGGGGGGGCCGCAGATACGCAGTATTTT.